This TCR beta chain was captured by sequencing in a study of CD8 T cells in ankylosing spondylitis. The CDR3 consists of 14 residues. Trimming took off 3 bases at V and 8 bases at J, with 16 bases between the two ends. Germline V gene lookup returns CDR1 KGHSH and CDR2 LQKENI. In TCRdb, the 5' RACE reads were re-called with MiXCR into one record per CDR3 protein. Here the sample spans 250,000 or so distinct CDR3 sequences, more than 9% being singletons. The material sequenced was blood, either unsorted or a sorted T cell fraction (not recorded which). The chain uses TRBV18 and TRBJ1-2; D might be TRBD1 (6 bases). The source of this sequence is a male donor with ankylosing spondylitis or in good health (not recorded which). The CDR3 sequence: CASSPRGGHEGYTF. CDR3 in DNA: TGTGCCAGCTCACCTAGAGGGGGTCATGAGGGCTACACCTTC.